This entry is about one TCR beta chain. This clonotype occurred a few times. Its antigen remains unidentified. It has no much larger one-base neighbor in the sample; base qualities were not kept. To demonstrate the VDJtools post-analysis software, the study profiled TCR beta repertoires from the peripheral blood of around 13 young patients with multiple sclerosis. The multiple sclerosis patients were children and adolescents ranging in age from about 6 to 16 years. Library method: PCR. These reads were obtained on an Illumina HiSeq 2500. To reduce PCR and sequencing biases, unique molecular identifiers were built into the TCR beta cDNA libraries. About 500,000 cDNA molecules were obtained per 1 to 10 million input T cells, so each molecule approximated one T cell. The patient libraries were prepared and sequenced with the same protocol used for the earlier healthy control dataset. Samples belonging to the same batch were prepared together, multiplexed and sequenced on a shared HiSeq lane. Per the source publication's procedure: Raw barcoded reads were processed with MIGEC, discarding single-read molecular identifier groups before consensus assembly and CDR3 extraction. VDJtools was used for post-analysis of the clonotype tables, with diversity normalized by down-sampling every dataset to the smallest sample size. To correct batch-related cross-sample contamination, repertoire overlap clustering matched CDR3 amino acid sequences but not nucleotide sequences. TCRdb applied fastp at Q25 and MiXCR to the public reads, then kept only in-frame beta chains. Merged by CDR3 protein, the rows form single entries marked with the most common genes and DNA. V and J calls and clone size were set by TCRdb, not the authors. This sample lists about 680,000 distinct CDR3 sequences; 55% to 60% were detected once. Of the sample, approximately 10% falls within the top ten clones.

The record originates from a study of post-analysis software for immune sequencing data (dated by TCRdb to 2013 to 2016). General notes on the study: Recorded disease courses included relapsing-remitting, secondary progressive and progressive-relapsing multiple sclerosis, with some patients lacking subtype annotation. The patient repertoires were set against about 10 previously published healthy control repertoires from donors whose ages ranged from roughly 6 to 27 years. A subset of samples was prepared in parallel using single-end sample barcoding, then pooled and co-amplified after Illumina adapter ligation.

Beyond this particular receptor, the publication reports: Strong co-clustering of samples prepared in the same batch was shown by direct clustering with F measure, prompting a batch-effect correction. The multiple sclerosis patient group was slightly younger than the control group. Compared with controls, multiple sclerosis patients had significantly lower normalized Chao1 diversity, a finding suggesting substantial peripheral T-cell clonal expansion. Significantly higher frequencies in patients than in controls were found for several TRBV segments, including TRBV5-6, TRBV5-1 and TRBV20-1.

The V end loses 6 bases and the J end loses 1 base, and a stretch of 12 bases separates them. Per the germline V gene, SGHVS is the CDR1 and FNYEAQ is the CDR2. The CDR3 starts with the cysteine, ends with the phenylalanine, and has 14 residues. CDR3 DNA is the only sequence kept; it has 42 bases, read in frame from the first base. This clonotype was sampled from a girl aged 2 to 9 with multiple sclerosis. The sequenced sample consisted of blood. This sequence uses TRBV7-6 and TRBJ2-5; the D region possibly corresponds to TRBD2 (5 bases align). The CDR3 protein sequence reads: CASRLLGIQETQYF. Read as DNA, the sequence is TGTGCCAGCAGGCTGCTCGGGATCCAAGAGACCCAGTACTTC.